Described below is a single T cell receptor beta chain sequence and its context. The data were obtained in a study of Graves' ophthalmopathy and Graves' hyperthyroidism. Study details: Samples of peripheral blood were obtained at initial diagnosis, prior to treatment of any kind.

RNA transcripts served as template for amplifying TCR beta CDR3 sequences. HTBI primers served in a first-round RT-PCR, which a second-round multiplex PCR followed. One entry per CDR3 protein, called by TCRdb with MiXCR from the multiplex PCR reads. The profile shows hundreds of thousands of distinct CDR3 sequences, 20% to 25% of them singletons. The V end was cut by 0 bases, the J end by 1 base, with 10 bases between. Germline V lookup: CDR1 DFQATT, CDR2 SNEGSKA (reference sequence). This CDR3 spans 14 amino acids. The sequenced sample consisted of peripheral blood. This sequence was found in a woman aged 18-35 years with stable Graves' hyperthyroidism. The chain combines TRBV20-1 with TRBJ2-7, with D possibly being TRBD1 (5 bases). The CDR3 reads CSARDARESYEQYF. CDR3 nucleotide sequence: TGCAGTGCTAGAGACGCCAGGGAATCCTACGAGCAGTACTTC.